These 24 T cell receptor beta chains came from one sample sequenced in a study of shared clonotypes between healthy human individuals. Sequencing used immunoSEQ multiplex PCR; TCRdb keeps in-frame clones, though not all of them. The top ten clones hold over 10% of a sample with fewer than 650,000 clones, 76% of them seen once. Sequenced input: PBMCs. These receptors all come from a woman aged 40 to 49 in good health. Some clones in this sample may be carry-over from other donors' samples.

The chain has TRBV6-6 and TRBJ2-7, with D perhaps TRBD1 (5 bases). The CDR3 covers 13 residues. V lost 10 bases to trimming and J lost 3 bases, with 16 bases between them. CDR1 is MNHNY and CDR2 is SVGAGI in the germline V gene (reference sequence). The CDR3 nucleotides are TGTGCCATCACACAACAGGAGATCTACGAGCAGTACTTC. Its protein product is CAITQQEIYEQYF.

This clone showed up just a few times. The rearrangement uses TRBV18 and TRBJ2-5, with D perhaps TRBD1 or TRBD2 (6 bases each). Germline CDR1 reads KGHSH; CDR2 reads LQKENI. This CDR3 has 14 amino acids. V was trimmed by 2 bases and J by 5 bases, leaving 12 bases between them. The CDR3 DNA reads as TGTGCCAGCTCACCAGCGGGACATACCGAGACCCAGTACTTC. Amino acids: CASSPAGHTETQYF.

This clone was seen ten or more times. The V and J genes are TRBV28 and TRBJ2-2; 7 bases map to TRBD2. V lost 8 bases, J lost 5 bases, and 11 bases stayed unmatched. The CDR3 has 15 amino acids. CDR1 and CDR2 (germline): MDHEN, SYDVKM. CDR3 DNA sequence: TGTGCCAGCTCCCCAGGGAGGGTCGAGACCGGGGAGCTGTTTTTT. Translation: CASSPGRVETGELFF.

Only a few counts were recorded for this clone. The CDR3 DNA is TGTGCCAGCAGTCCCAGTGGAGAGACTAATGAAAAACTGTTTTTT. This codes for CASSPSGETNEKLFF. The rearrangement links TRBV6-6 to TRBJ1-4; D unresolved. This CDR3 is built from 15 residues. Trimming stripped 5 bases from V and 2 bases from J, with 12 bases between. Germline lookup yields CDR1 MNHNY and CDR2 SVGAGI (reference sequence).

The rearrangement joins TRBV2 to TRBJ1-2, with TRBD1 matching 7 bases. The CDR3 runs 15 residues. Germline-derived CDR1 and CDR2 are SNHLY and FYNNEI. Trimming removed 8 bases from V and 2 bases from J; junction bases left unmatched: 11. CDR3 coding DNA: TGTGCCAGCGGGGGCCAAGGGGGCTCGAACTATGGCTACACCTTC. It specifies CASGGQGGSNYGYTF.

The chain employs TRBV16 and TRBJ1-3; D unresolved. The germline V gene has CDR1 KGHSY and CDR2 FQNENV. V lost 4 bases to trimming and J lost 5 bases, with 27 bases between them. The CDR3 is made up of 19 amino acids. CDR3 loop: CASSREIVRTELRRNTIYF. For the CDR3, the DNA is TGTGCCAGCAGCCGAGAAATTGTCAGGACGGAACTCAGAAGAAACACCATATATTTT.

The rearrangement joins TRBV6-5 to TRBJ1-5; a possible D gene is TRBD1 (6 bases). The germline V gene has CDR1 MNHEY and CDR2 SVGAGI. This CDR3 is built from 13 residues. V was clipped by 11 bases and J by 10 bases, with 21 bases between them. The CDR3, as DNA: TGTGCCGCCACCCCCAGGGAAGGGGGTCCCCAGCATTTT. Protein: CAATPREGGPQHF.

Concerning this clone itself: The same CDR3 arises from other DNA sequences in this sample as well. The rearrangement links TRBV2 to TRBJ2-7, with D possibly being TRBD1 (5 bases). The V and J ends lost 1 base and 0 bases respectively, with 10 bases between them. The CDR3 is 15 amino acids. The germline V gene encodes CDR1 SNHLY and CDR2 FYNNEI. CDR3 region: CASSEGQGISYEQYF. The CDR3 DNA reads TGTGCCAGCAGTGAAGGGCAGGGAATCTCCTACGAGCAGTACTTC. The full variable domain, its missing parts supplied by reference TRBV2 and TRBJ2-7, is EPEVTQTPSHQVTQMGQEVILRCVPISNHLYFYWYRQILGQKVEFLVSFYNNEISEKSEIFDDQFSVERPDGSNFTLKIRSTKLEDSAMYFCASSEGQGISYEQYFGPGTRLTVT.

This chain uses TRBV30 with TRBJ1-4, with no clear D. This CDR3 has 15 residues. Per germline, CDR1 GTSNPN and CDR2 SVGIG (reference sequence). V gave up 3 bases and J gave up 8 bases, with 19 bases separating them. CDR3 protein: CAWRDRPGRAEKLFF. The CDR3 nucleotides are TGTGCCTGGAGAGACCGCCCCGGACGGGCGGAAAAACTGTTTTTT.

CDR3 region: CASPHRSMWQGATYEQYF. CDR3 nucleotide sequence: TGTGCCAGCCCTCACCGATCCATGTGGCAGGGAGCAACGTACGAGCAGTACTTC. The V and J genes are TRBV27 and TRBJ2-7, with D possibly called TRBD1 or TRBD2 (5 bases each). The V gene's germline CDR1 is MNHEY and CDR2 SMNVEV (reference sequence). The CDR3 has 18 amino acids. V was shortened by 8 bases and J by 4 bases, with 30 bases between the two germline ends.

This clone was detected a few times. The rearrangement joins TRBV6-5 to TRBJ1-5, with TRBD1 identical over 9 bases. Trimming cost V 6 bases and J 3 bases; bases outside gene matches: 6. This CDR3 contains 15 residues. Per germline, CDR1 MNHEY and CDR2 SVGAGI. CDR3 sequence (DNA): TGTGCCAGCAGACGGACAGGGGTTGACAATCAGCCCCAGCATTTT. The encoded protein is CASRRTGVDNQPQHF.

The chain uses TRBV2 and TRBJ2-1; 7 nucleotides match TRBD2. CDR3 length equals 13 residues. The trim removed 7 bases at V and 2 bases at J, leaving 2 bases unmatched. Germline CDR1 SNHLY, CDR2 FYNNEI. CDR3 sequence: CASTSGAYNEQFF. CDR3 sequence (DNA): TGTGCCAGCACTAGCGGAGCCTACAATGAGCAGTTCTTC.

The J gene is TRBJ2-1, the V gene TRBV6-1, with TRBD1 matching 9 bases. V dropped 2 bases and J dropped 10; count of bases not matched to a gene: 9. CDR3 length: 15 residues. Germline assignment: CDR1 MNHNS and CDR2 SASEGT. CDR3 sequence reads: CASSESGTGFDEQFF. The CDR3 DNA is TGTGCCAGCAGTGAATCGGGGACAGGGTTCGACGAGCAGTTCTTC.

J is TRBJ1-2 and V is TRBV7-8; D is possibly TRBD1 (6 bases). V was cut by 5 bases and J by 3 bases, with 16 bases left in between. The germline V gene encodes CDR1 SGHVS and CDR2 FQNEAQ. The CDR3 covers 15 residues. This CDR3 is CASSPREGEYYGYTF. The CDR3 bases are TGTGCCAGCAGCCCAAGGGAGGGGGAGTACTATGGCTACACCTTC.

In this sample, this clone turned up many times. The chain joins TRBV19 to TRBJ1-5; D is ambiguous. The CDR3 is 14 amino acids. Germline loops: CDR1 LNHDA, CDR2 SQIVND (reference sequence). Between the trimmed V and J ends, which lost 3 bases and 3 bases, there was a span of 9 bases. In nucleotides, the CDR3 is TGTGCCAGTAGTATCCGGACTAACAATCAGCCCCAGCATTTT. Translating gives CASSIRTNNQPQHF.

A word on this clone: This probably arose from a read error, given a far larger clone one base away. The chain couples TRBV7-8 to TRBJ2-2; D gene ambiguous. Between the trimmed V and J ends, which lost 5 bases and 1 base, there was a span of 14 bases. This CDR3 is 16 amino acids long. Germline V lookup: CDR1 SGHVS, CDR2 FQNEAQ. In DNA form, the CDR3 reads TGTGCCAGCAGCGTAAGGGCTAGTCGGAACACCGGGGAGCTGTTTTTT. Its translation is CASSVRASRNTGELFF.

The V gene is TRBV10-3, the J gene TRBJ2-5; 8 bases line up with TRBD2. V lost 10 bases and J lost 5; bases outside the gene matches: 15. Germline V gene data show CDR1 as ENHRY and CDR2 as SYGVKD. This CDR3 comprises 15 residues. The CDR3 spells CATLEGDSGKETQYF. CDR3 DNA: TGTGCCACCCTGGAAGGGGATAGCGGGAAGGAGACCCAGTACTTC.

V usage is TRBV5-1 and J usage is TRBJ1-1; 9 bases line up with TRBD1. After removal of 4 bases from V and 8 bases from J, the junction contained 12 bases not matched to a gene. The CDR3 extends over 15 amino acids. Looked up from germline, CDR1 is SGHRS and CDR2 is YFSETQ. Here the CDR3 reads CASSPGQGRVGEAFF. The CDR3, as DNA: TGCGCCAGCAGCCCGGGACAGGGACGGGTGGGAGAAGCTTTCTTT.

The V and J genes are TRBV7-3 and TRBJ2-7; TRBD2 might be the D (6 bases). The ends were cut back, 1 base at V and 4 bases at J, with 17 bases in the middle. The CDR3 is made up of 16 amino acids. The V gene's germline CDR1 is SGHTA and CDR2 FQGTGA. This CDR3 is CASSLRPGTEYYEQYF. DNA for the CDR3: TGTGCCAGCAGCTTAAGGCCAGGGACTGAATATTACGAGCAGTACTTC.

In its sample, this clone was seen a few times. Other nucleotide sequences from this sample produce the same CDR3. The rearrangement joins TRBV30 to TRBJ2-5; 11 bases align to TRBD2. Trimming took 3 bases from V and 3 from J; bases not matched to a gene: 3. Germline CDR1 is GTSNPN and CDR2 is SVGIG (reference sequence). This CDR3 is built from 14 residues. The chain's CDR3 is CAWSPGLAEETQYF. CDR3 DNA sequence: TGTGCCTGGAGCCCGGGACTAGCGGAAGAGACCCAGTACTTC. Based on the CDR3 plus reference TRBV30 and TRBJ2-5, the full variable domain is SQTIHQWPATLVQPVGSPLSLECTVEGTSNPNLYWYRQAAGRGLQLLFYSVGIGQISSEVPQNLSASRPQDRQFILSSKKLLLSDSGFYLCAWSPGLAEETQYFGPGTRLLVL.

J is TRBJ1-2 and V is TRBV28; 8 nucleotides line up with TRBD1. V was pared by 1 base and J by 4 bases, with 14 bases of the junction left unmatched. The CDR3 contains 18 residues. CDR1 and CDR2 (germline): MDHEN, SYDVKM. CDR3 residues: CASSLSPGGTGVAYGYTF. CDR3 in DNA: TGTGCCAGCAGTTTATCCCCCGGGGGGACAGGAGTCGCCTATGGCTACACCTTC.

This rearrangement joins TRBV7-9 to TRBJ2-5, with D unclear. Trimming cost V 1 base and J 1 base, with 10 bases left between them. The CDR3 totals 15 residues. Germline CDR1 and CDR2: SEHNR and FQNEAQ (reference sequence). The CDR3, as DNA: TGTGCCAGCAGCTTAGGGAGTCCTTCCCAAGAGACCCAGTACTTC. Translation gives CASSLGSPSQETQYF.

The CDR3 spells CASSPGDLNIQYF. CDR3 sequence (DNA): TGTGCCAGCTCACCGGGGGACTTAAACATTCAGTACTTC. The V call is TRBV18, the J call TRBJ2-4; D possibly corresponds to TRBD2 (6 bases). Between the trimmed V and J ends, which lost 3 bases and 6 bases, there was a span of 9 bases. Germline CDR1 reads KGHSH; CDR2 reads LQKENI. The CDR3 consists of 13 residues.

The V gene is TRBV7-3, the J gene TRBJ2-4; D possibly corresponds to TRBD2 (6 bases). Germline lookup yields CDR1 SGHTA and CDR2 FQGTGA. The CDR3 spans 13 residues. The V end lost 2 bases, the J end lost 6 bases, and 8 bases lay between the germline ends. The CDR3 spells CASSLAGLNIQYF. CDR3 sequence (DNA): TGTGCCAGCAGCTTAGCGGGGCTAAACATTCAGTACTTC.